The present T cell receptor (beta chain) was sequenced within a study of beta chain features in type 1 diabetes. Study-level background: Some 110 million sorted cells were examined across all samples. Study-level findings and limits: Moderate but significant shortening of TCRB CDR3s was recorded in all four CD4+ subsets from Type 1 diabetes patients.

Every bit of the isolated RNA underwent reverse transcription, so sequencing read expressed TCRB transcripts. Using immunoSEQ multiplex PCR, the repertoire was profiled, and TCRdb retains in-frame clones only, with some absent. The sample has 500,000 to 850,000 clones; about 14% are singletons. The collection from each donor was one heparinised blood draw averaging roughly 0.12 L. CDR1 SGHRS and CDR2 YFSETQ come from the germline V gene. The CDR3 runs 15 residues. V was trimmed by 0 bases and J by 2 bases, leaving 11 bases between them. In this sample, this clone turned up a few times. Antigen unknown.

The clonotype was recovered from a man younger than 35 with type 1 diabetes. The chain has TRBV5-1 and TRBJ2-5; possible D gene TRBD2, 5 bases. The sequencing input was naive CD4+ T cells from blood. The CDR3 DNA is TGCGCCAGCAGCTTGGGTGTGAGGGAACAAGAGACCCAGTACTTC. Protein: CASSLGVREQETQYF.